Each of the 13 T cell receptor beta chains below was sequenced from the same sample in a study of blood T cell repertoires in COVID-19 (dated by TCRdb to the early 2020s). The library was made by the immunoSEQ multiplex PCR assay. In TCRdb, the immuneACCESS table is reduced to in-frame sequences with V and J assigned. These tables do not hold every clone; where another copy was compared, an unresolved V gene accounts for under half, and the others remain unexplained. In this sample the table shows around 450,000 clones, around 87% of which occur a single time. Under 0.75% of the sample belongs to the ten largest clones. What was sequenced was PBMCs or T cells enriched from blood (not recorded which). These receptors came from a young woman who had recovered from COVID-19.

The chain links TRBV6-5 to TRBJ2-7; 7 positions agree with TRBD1. There are 14 residues in the CDR3. Germline-derived CDR1 and CDR2 are MNHEY and SVGAGI. V dropped 4 bases and J dropped 5; count of bases not matched to a gene: 8. As DNA, the CDR3 is TGTGCCAGCAGTTTCGGACAGGACGCTAACGAGCAGTACTTC. This codes for CASSFGQDANEQYF.

DNA for the CDR3: TGCGCCAGCAGCTCGAATGACAGAAGAGATACGCAGTATTTT. This sequence encodes CASSSNDRRDTQYF. This chain joins TRBV5-1 and TRBJ2-3, with D perhaps TRBD1 (5 bases). The CDR3 runs to 14 residues. V was trimmed by 3 bases and J by 5 bases, leaving 13 bases between them. Germline loops: CDR1 SGHRS, CDR2 YFSETQ.

CDR3 in amino acids: CASSPDRLMNTEAFF. CDR3 bases: TGTGCCAGCTCTCCGGACAGGCTAATGAACACTGAAGCTTTCTTT. This chain links TRBV18 with TRBJ1-1; the match to TRBD1 covers 7 bases. V lost 6 bases to trimming and J lost 0 bases; unmatched junction nucleotides: 7. The CDR3 is made up of 15 amino acids. Germline CDR1 reads KGHSH; CDR2 reads LQKENI.

This chain uses TRBV2 with TRBJ2-4; 10 bases are a match to TRBD2. CDR1 and CDR2 from the germline V gene are SNHLY and FYNNEI. The ends lost 8 bases at V and 4 bases at J; junction bases unmatched: 14. The CDR3 runs to 17 residues. CDR3 nucleotide sequence: TGTGCCAGCCACCTTGAGGGTCTAGCGGGGGCTAAAAACATTCAGTACTTC. Translation: CASHLEGLAGAKNIQYF. The entire variable domain, with the rest obtained from reference TRBV2 and TRBJ2-4, is as follows: EPEVTQTPSHQVTQMGQEVILRCVPISNHLYFYWYRQILGQKVEFLVSFYNNEISEKSEIFDDQFSVERPDGSNFTLKIRSTKLEDSAMYFCASHLEGLAGAKNIQYFGAGTRLSVL.

This chain connects TRBV27 to TRBJ1-1, with a weak D call TRBD1 (6 bases). The CDR3 is 14 residues long. V lost 6 bases and J lost 3, with 14 bases in between. Germline loops: CDR1 MNHEY, CDR2 SMNVEV (reference sequence). The CDR3 DNA is TGTGCCAGCAGGGAAGGGGGAACGGACACTGAAGCTTTCTTT. It translates to CASREGGTDTEAFF.

This chain connects TRBV7-2 to TRBJ2-7; tentative D call: TRBD2 (7 bases). V lost 1 base and J lost 5, with 12 bases in between. Germline CDR1 and CDR2: SGHTA and FQGNSA. The CDR3 spans 14 residues. The CDR3 loop is CASSLGPGGDEQYF. The CDR3 DNA reads as TGTGCCAGCAGCTTAGGACCGGGGGGCGACGAGCAGTACTTC. Looking up the rest from reference TRBV7-2 and TRBJ2-7 gives the full variable domain: GAGVSQSPSNKVTEKGKDVELRCDPISGHTALYWYRQSLGQGLEFLIYFQGNSAPDKSGLPSDRFSAERTGGSVSTLTIQRTQQEDSAVYLCASSLGPGGDEQYFGPGTRLTVT.

V and J are TRBV18 and TRBJ1-1; D remains unclear. The V end lost 0 bases, the J end lost 11 bases, and 13 bases lay between the germline ends. CDR1 and CDR2 (germline): KGHSH, LQKENI. The length of the CDR3 is 13 residues. CDR3 sequence: CASSPPLRVEAFF. The CDR3 DNA is TGTGCCAGCTCACCACCGTTGAGGGTGGAGGCTTTCTTT.

The chain employs TRBV6-6 and TRBJ2-7, with 11 bases lining up with TRBD1. V gave up 6 bases and J gave up 12 bases; unmatched junction bases: 13. The CDR3 contains 14 residues. Germline V gene data show CDR1 as MNHNY and CDR2 as SVGAGI (reference sequence). The DNA for the CDR3 is TGTGCCAGCAGCCGGGACAGGGGGATAAGGGCCCCGTACTTC. Translation gives CASSRDRGIRAPYF.

The rearrangement joins TRBV11-2 to TRBJ2-4; tentatively, D is TRBD2 (7 bases). CDR3 length equals 16 residues. Trimming took 5 bases from V and 0 from J, leaving 14 bases between them. Per the germline V gene, CDR1 is SGHAT and CDR2 is FQNNGV. The CDR3, as DNA: TGTGCCAGCAGCCCCACCGGGGGGCTAGCCAAAAACATTCAGTACTTC. It codes for CASSPTGGLAKNIQYF.

This sequence joins TRBV9 and TRBJ2-2; a weak D match, TRBD1 (7 bases). V lost 0 bases to trimming and J lost 5 bases, with 14 bases between them. This CDR3 has 16 residues. Germline V CDR1 and CDR2: SGDLS, YYNGEE. The CDR3, as DNA: TGTGCCAGCAGCGTAGCGCCAGGGGGGCGAACCGGGGAGCTGTTTTTT. This encodes CASSVAPGGRTGELFF.

The rearrangement joins TRBV7-2 to TRBJ2-3; TRBD2 aligns across 8 bases. The germline CDR1 and CDR2 sequences are SGHTA and FQGNSA. Unmatched junction bases numbered 14, after V lost 7 bases and J lost 2 bases. This CDR3 comprises 17 residues. The CDR3 DNA reads as TGTGCCAGCACCCGTTATTCGGCGGGGGGCCCCACAGATACGCAGTATTTT. It is translated as CASTRYSAGGPTDTQYF.

J is TRBJ1-1 and V is TRBV30; the match to TRBD1 covers 8 bases. The CDR3 extends over 15 amino acids. V gave up 2 bases and J gave up 4 bases; unmatched junction bases: 9. The germline V gene encodes CDR1 GTSNPN and CDR2 SVGIG (reference sequence). CDR3: CAWSPRTGWGTEAFF. The CDR3 DNA sequence: TGTGCCTGGAGTCCCCGGACAGGGTGGGGCACTGAAGCTTTCTTT. Looking up the rest from reference TRBV30 and TRBJ1-1 gives the full variable domain: SQTIHQWPATLVQPVGSPLSLECTVEGTSNPNLYWYRQAAGRGLQLLFYSVGIGQISSEVPQNLSASRPQDRQFILSSKKLLLSDSGFYLCAWSPRTGWGTEAFFGQGTRLTVV.

Only a few counts were recorded for this clone. V usage is TRBV10-2 and J usage is TRBJ1-2; the D gene is possibly TRBD1 (6 bases). Germline V gives CDR1 WSHSY, CDR2 SAAADI. This CDR3 contains 11 residues. V was cut by 8 bases and J by 2 bases, with 6 bases left in between. The CDR3 is CASGQNYGYTF. In DNA form, the CDR3 reads TGCGCCAGCGGACAGAACTATGGCTACACCTTC.